Detailed here is one TCR beta chain. This receptor's antigen is unknown. Within one base of it there is no much larger clone, and no base qualities were kept. From each donor, a single peripheral blood sample of about 120 mL on average was drawn into heparinised tubes. A BD FACSAria II was used to sort naive, central memory, regulatory and stem cell-like memory CD4+ T cells with a panel that included CD45RO, CCR7, CD25, CD127, CD95 and CD27. All sorted populations exceeded 95% purity. PBMCs were isolated immediately by Lymphoprep density gradient centrifugation and stained directly without culture. To minimize batch effects, samples were stained and sorted in pairs, one healthy donor with one patient per experiment. This record comes from a study of beta chain features in type 1 diabetes (dated by TCRdb to 2017 to 2018). About the full investigation: Mean age, gender distribution, total cell number and subset yield did not differ between patients and healthy donors. The study compared TCRB repertoires of sorted circulating CD4+ T cell subsets between recently diagnosed type 1 diabetes patients and matched healthy donors. Naive and central memory subsets were obtained from all 28 donors, but regulatory and stem cell-like memory subsets were isolated from only 8 patients and roughly 8 healthy donors. Across all samples, around 100 million sorted cells were examined, and cell number per subset correlated strongly with RNA yield.

The entire amount of isolated RNA was reverse transcribed using the High Capacity cDNA Reverse Transcription Kit, so the sequenced TCRB transcripts were expressed ones. Naive, central memory and regulatory T cell samples underwent deep immunoSEQ sequencing, averaging around 4 million total reads per sample. Sorted cells were lysed in RLT buffer, and RNA was extracted using DNase-treated RNeasy Micro or Mini kits according to cell number. Each cell subset was processed separately to prevent cross-contamination, with patient and healthy donor samples processed together. TCRB sequences were amplified from cDNA with the immunoSEQ multiplex PCR, producing 87-bp fragments spanning the CDR3 region. The amplicons were sequenced using the Illumina HiSeq platform. As for how the authors treated the data: PCR bias was corrected computationally using synthetic template baselines, and reads within Hamming distance 2 were collapsed, with unmergeable singletons discarded. Reads were aligned against IMGT to assign V, D and J genes, CDR3 length and insertions or deletions at six rearrangement sites. Within each subset, clonotype counts were normalized to sorted cell number, after which true diversity and Gini coefficients were computed with the tcR R package. The overlap coefficient, calculated on TCRB nucleotide sequences, was used to quantify repertoire sharing. Here the immuneACCESS table is served through TCRdb, limited to in-frame sequences with V and J called. Missing clones are a known gap in these copies; in checked studies unresolved V genes cover under half, and the rest lacks a known reason. V and J calls and clone size come straight from that table; D and trimming were deduced from the DNA. Within this sample are fewer than 400,000 clones, with around 8% of them counted one time only. The ten top clones hold 0.44% of the sample.

What the study reported, not specific to this receptor: Shorter templates might have been favored by PCR, but patient and control samples were amplified and corrected together, so both groups would have been affected equally by any skew. Only small numbers of individuals were included in the HLA sub-analyses, which left unresolved whether HLA type had any influence on TCRB rearrangement. At VDJ recombination sites, type 1 diabetes patients had fewer insertions and more deleted nucleotides, which implies abnormalities in thymic rearrangement. Because cDNA was sequenced instead of genomic DNA, activated cells with high expression could be over-represented, although the groups did not differ in activation or CD3 levels. Naive, central memory and regulatory TCRB repertoires appeared to be more alike among patients than among healthy donors. A moderate but significant shortening of TCRB CDR3 length was observed in type 1 diabetes patients in all four CD4+ subsets.

The origin of this receptor is a young woman in good health. Sequencing input: central memory CD4+ T cells from blood.

Here the CDR3 is given as CASSHPRVSGANVLTF. The nucleotide sequence reads as follows: TGTGCCAGCAGCCACCCCCGGGTGTCTGGGGCCAACGTCCTGACTTTC. This sequence uses TRBV11-2 and TRBJ2-6; too little of a D gene remains to name it. The CDR3, cysteine through phenylalanine, is 16 amino acids long. Of the read, only the CDR3 DNA is kept; its 48 bases are in frame from base 1. Trimming removed 5 bases from V and 1 base from J, leaving 12 bases between the germline ends. CDR1 SGHAT and CDR2 FQNNGV were looked up in the germline V gene.